These 15 T cell receptor beta chains were sequenced from one sample in a study of T cell changes during pregnancy in multiple sclerosis. TCRdb's copy holds only in-frame clones and misses some; the assay was immunoSEQ multiplex PCR. Here the sample spans around 100,000 clones, around nine tenths being singletons. Source: peripheral blood, taken in the second trimester of pregnancy. The receptors derive from a female donor with multiple sclerosis, enrolled in a pregnancy study.

The chain's CDR3 is CASPPGTLNTGELFF. Written as DNA, the CDR3 is TGTGCCAGCCCCCCAGGGACACTGAACACCGGGGAGCTGTTTTTT. The chain has TRBV7-9 and TRBJ2-2; D perhaps matches TRBD1 (6 bases). The V gene's germline CDR1 is SEHNR and CDR2 FQNEAQ (reference sequence). This CDR3 is 15 amino acids long. Trimming shortened V by 8 bases and J by 1 base, and 14 bases separated the two germline ends.

J is TRBJ1-1 and V is TRBV7-9; TRBD1 might be the D (5 bases). This CDR3 has 14 residues. Germline V gene data show CDR1 as SEHNR and CDR2 as FQNEAQ (reference sequence). Trimming took off 0 bases at V and 3 bases at J, with 8 bases between the two ends. The CDR3 bases are TGTGCCAGCAGCTTAGCCGGCAGGGACACTGAAGCTTTCTTT. Translated: CASSLAGRDTEAFF.

The chain has TRBV9 and TRBJ1-1; weak D call: TRBD1 (6 bases). V was shortened by 3 bases and J by 1 base, with 19 bases between the two germline ends. The CDR3 length is 17 residues. Looked up from germline, CDR1 is SGDLS and CDR2 is YYNGEE. CDR3 protein: CASSATGRAFQNTEAFF. The CDR3 region has the DNA TGTGCCAGCAGCGCAACAGGGCGAGCATTCCAGAACACTGAAGCTTTCTTT.

J is TRBJ2-1 and V is TRBV28, with 7 nucleotides matching TRBD2. The CDR3 has 16 amino acids. Germline V gives CDR1 MDHEN, CDR2 SYDVKM. V lost 5 bases and J lost 5; bases outside the gene matches: 12. The DNA of the CDR3 is TGTGCCAGCAGTCCCTCGGGCGGGAGCAGGAACAATGAGCAGTTCTTC. It translates to CASSPSGGSRNNEQFF.

The V gene is TRBV14, the J gene TRBJ2-3; maybe TRBD2 (5 bases). Per the germline V gene, CDR1 is SGHDN and CDR2 is FVKESK. V was clipped by 0 bases and J by 4 bases, with 8 bases between them. This CDR3 has 14 residues. CDR3 coding DNA: TGTGCCAGCAGCCAAGACCTAGCAGCAGATACGCAGTATTTT. Protein: CASSQDLAADTQYF.

This clone was recorded a few times. The chain has TRBV18 and TRBJ1-5; 9 nucleotides match TRBD1. J lost 7 bases, V lost 4 bases, and 11 bases had no gene match. The CDR3 consists of 16 residues. The germline gives CDR1 KGHSH, CDR2 LQKENI. CDR3 residues: CASSLSGTGMGQPQHF. CDR3 nucleotides: TGTGCCAGCTCACTATCCGGGACAGGGATGGGGCAGCCCCAGCATTTT.

J is TRBJ1-5 and V is TRBV2, with D perhaps matching TRBD1 (6 bases). V was pared by 7 bases and J by 3 bases, with 13 bases between. Germline lookup yields CDR1 SNHLY and CDR2 FYNNEI. This CDR3 contains 14 residues. CDR3 residues: CASKWGQDNQPQHF. CDR3 nucleotides: TGTGCCAGCAAGTGGGGGCAGGACAATCAGCCCCAGCATTTT.

The chain recombines TRBV4-1 with TRBJ1-4; 7 bases fit TRBD1. V was pared by 3 bases and J by 6 bases, with 10 bases of the junction left unmatched. This CDR3 region has 16 residues. In germline, CDR1 is MGHRA, CDR2 YSYEKL. The CDR3 region is CASSQRQGFGDEKLFF. The DNA of the CDR3 is TGCGCCAGCAGCCAGAGACAGGGCTTCGGGGATGAAAAACTGTTTTTT.

Of note for this clone: One junction end does not reproduce the germline sequence, and a read error may be involved. The genes are TRBV7-2 and TRBJ1-2; D may be TRBD1 (6 bases). CDR1 is SGHTA and CDR2 is FQGNSA in the germline V gene. This CDR3 comprises 12 residues. The CDR3 bases are TGTGCCAGCAGCCCACTTCTCCGGGACATCCGCTTC. Translating it yields CASSPLLRDIRF.

V usage is TRBV28 and J usage is TRBJ1-1; D perhaps matches TRBD1 (5 bases). The CDR3 is 17 residues long. Deletions cut 6 bases from V and 3 bases from J, with 23 bases between. Germline values: CDR1 MDHEN, CDR2 SYDVKM. Here the CDR3 reads CASRLPRPGHTDTEAFF. The CDR3 bases are TGTGCCAGCAGGCTCCCAAGACCCGGACATACGGACACTGAAGCTTTCTTT.

V and J are TRBV5-4 and TRBJ1-1; no firm D call. V was clipped by 1 base and J by 4 bases, with 5 bases between them. The germline CDR1 and CDR2 sequences are SGHNT and YYREEE (reference sequence). The CDR3 sequence is 12 residues long. In DNA form, the CDR3 reads TGTGCCAGCAGCTTGCCCGGCACTGAAGCTTTCTTT. Translated: CASSLPGTEAFF.

This clone came up once. The gene calls are TRBV5-1 and TRBJ1-6; TRBD1 matches at 12 bases. V lost 0 bases, J lost 10 bases, and 5 bases stayed unmatched. This CDR3 spans 16 amino acids. CDR1 is SGHRS, CDR2 YFSETQ, per germline. The CDR3 protein is CASSLGGQGARSPLHF. As DNA, the CDR3 is TGCGCCAGCAGCTTGGGGGGACAGGGGGCAAGATCACCCCTCCACTTT.

This chain connects TRBV5-1 to TRBJ1-1; 8 bases match TRBD1. This CDR3 is 14 amino acids long. V was clipped by 3 bases and J by 1 base; unmatched bases: 2. Per germline, CDR1 SGHRS and CDR2 YFSETQ. Written as DNA, the CDR3 is TGCGCCAGCAGCTCAGGACAGGGGAACACTGAAGCTTTCTTT. It yields the protein CASSSGQGNTEAFF.

The J gene is TRBJ2-7, the V gene TRBV29-1; 7 bases map to TRBD2. V shed 6 bases, J shed 2 bases, and the junction held 4 bases outside the gene matches. Per the germline V gene, CDR1 is SQVTM and CDR2 is ANQGSEA. The CDR3 consists of 12 residues. CDR3 DNA: TGCAGCGTAGCGGGGAATCCCTACGAGCAGTACTTC. This encodes CSVAGNPYEQYF.

This chain uses TRBV28 with TRBJ1-5; 7 bases are shared with TRBD1. Trimming took 6 bases from V and 4 from J; bases not matched to a gene: 6. The CDR3 is made up of 14 amino acids. Per germline, CDR1 MDHEN and CDR2 SYDVKM. DNA for the CDR3: TGTGCCAGCAGCCGACAGGGATCAAATCAGCCCCAGCATTTT. This gives the protein CASSRQGSNQPQHF.